Following are 15 T cell receptor beta chains from one sample sequenced in a study of blood T cell repertoires in COVID-19 (TCRdb year 2020). Receptors were amplified or captured by the immunoSEQ multiplex PCR assay. TCRdb re-hosts the immuneACCESS table, in-frame sequences only. Its copies lack some clones; in the studies checked, an unresolved V gene accounts for under half of them, and the cause for the rest is not known. This sample is represented by approximately 230,000 clones; about nine tenths of them were singletons. The ten largest clones represent roughly 6.3% of the sample. The sequenced material came from PBMCs or T cells enriched from blood (not recorded which). The receptor set was obtained from a woman aged 25 to 39 with acute COVID-19.

The chain has TRBV7-8 and TRBJ2-7; possible D gene TRBD1, 5 bases. Trimming took 1 base from V and 2 from J, leaving 12 bases between them. CDR1 and CDR2 (germline): SGHVS, FQNEAQ. The CDR3 has 15 amino acids. The CDR3 bases are TGTGCCAGCAGCTTAGGCTCGGACATTACCTACGAGCAGTACTTC. Protein product: CASSLGSDITYEQYF. The full variable domain, in which reference TRBV7-8 and TRBJ2-7 provide the parts outside the CDR3, is GAGVSQSPRYKVAKRGQDVALRCDPISGHVSLFWYQQALGQGPEFLTYFQNEAQLDKSGLPSDRFFAERPEGSVSTLKIQRTQQEDSAVYLCASSLGSDITYEQYFGPGTRLTVT.

The chain uses TRBV3-1 (or the pseudogene TRBV3-2) and TRBJ2-7, with TRBD2 identical over 7 bases. Germline CDR1 and CDR2: LGHDT and YNNKEL (reference sequence). J was trimmed by 0 bases and V by 4 bases; bases with no gene match: 9. The CDR3 has 16 amino acids. The CDR3 DNA sequence: TGTGCCAGCAGCCTCGATTCTAGCGGCTACTCCTACGAGCAGTACTTC. As protein: CASSLDSSGYSYEQYF.

The genes are TRBV19 and TRBJ1-4, with TRBD1 identical over 7 bases. The CDR3 has 14 residues. CDR1 and CDR2 from the germline V gene are LNHDA and SQIVND (reference sequence). V lost 7 bases to trimming and J lost 5 bases; unmatched junction nucleotides: 7. CDR3 sequence reads: CASTQTGQNEKLFF. The CDR3 DNA sequence: TGTGCCAGTACCCAAACGGGACAGAATGAAAAACTGTTTTTT.

The chain has TRBV7-2 and TRBJ2-6; D not certain. The CDR3 consists of 16 residues. With 1 base removed from V and 0 bases from J, the gap between germline ends came to 7 bases. The germline V gene has CDR1 SGHTA and CDR2 FQGNSA. This CDR3 reads CASSLVWPSGANVLTF. CDR3 nucleotide sequence: TGTGCCAGCAGCTTAGTTTGGCCCTCTGGGGCCAACGTCCTGACTTTC.

V and J are TRBV28 and TRBJ1-2; D unresolved. Looked up from germline, CDR1 is MDHEN and CDR2 is SYDVKM. The CDR3 extends over 12 amino acids. V lost 6 bases and J 4 bases, leaving 9 bases between the germline ends. This CDR3 reads CASSGKGYGYTF. In nucleotides, the CDR3 is TGTGCCAGCAGCGGGAAGGGCTATGGCTACACCTTC.

Written as DNA, the CDR3 is TGTGCCAGCAGTTTATTGGCAGGCTACACCTTC. It codes for CASSLLAGYTF. The chain couples TRBV28 to TRBJ1-2; no clear D. V was trimmed by 1 base and J by 8 bases, leaving 5 bases between them. Germline CDR1 is MDHEN and CDR2 is SYDVKM. The CDR3 is made up of 11 amino acids.

This chain uses TRBV29-1 with TRBJ2-1; 14 nucleotides line up with TRBD2. The CDR3 covers 16 residues. Germline V gene lookup returns CDR1 SQVTM and CDR2 ANQGSEA. V was clipped by 0 bases and J by 8 bases; unmatched bases: 6. CDR3 amino acids: CSVEEGTSGRFDEQFF. CDR3 coding DNA: TGCAGCGTTGAAGAGGGGACTAGCGGGAGATTCGATGAGCAGTTCTTC.

The CDR3 bases are TGTGCCAGCAGTAAGCAGACAGGGGTCGACGAGCAGTACTTC. This codes for CASSKQTGVDEQYF. The rearrangement joins TRBV27 to TRBJ2-7, with 8 bases aligning to TRBD1. With V trimmed by 5 bases and J by 5 bases, 8 bases remained unmatched. In germline, CDR1 is MNHEY, CDR2 SMNVEV (reference sequence). This CDR3 is 14 amino acids long.

This CDR3 is CASSQRTGAGANVLTF. The CDR3 nucleotides are TGCGCCAGCAGTCAAAGGACAGGTGCCGGGGCCAACGTCCTGACTTTC. The J gene is TRBJ2-6, the V gene TRBV5-1; TRBD1 aligns across 7 bases. Germline trimming cut 5 bases from V and 4 bases from J; bases unmatched to any gene: 9. The CDR3 consists of 16 residues. Per germline, CDR1 SGHRS and CDR2 YFSETQ.

V and J are TRBV6-5 and TRBJ1-6, with 7 bases fitting TRBD1. This CDR3 spans 15 amino acids. With V trimmed by 1 base and J by 7 bases, 4 bases remained unmatched. CDR1 and CDR2 from the germline V gene are MNHEY and SVGAGI. The CDR3 is CASSYLDRSNSPLHF. The DNA for the CDR3 is TGTGCCAGCAGTTACTTGGACAGGTCCAATTCACCCCTCCACTTT.

The chain has TRBV6-6 and TRBJ2-7; maybe TRBD2 (6 bases). CDR3 length: 15 residues. The germline V gene has CDR1 MNHNY and CDR2 SVGAGI (reference sequence). Between the trimmed V and J ends, which lost 6 bases and 2 bases, there was a span of 17 bases. The CDR3 nucleotides are TGTGCCAGCAGCTTCGGGACTGAGGGGACCTACGAGCAGTACTTC. This sequence encodes CASSFGTEGTYEQYF.

The chain employs TRBV10-1 and TRBJ2-7; D gene ambiguous. From germline, CDR1 is WNHNN and CDR2 SYGVQD (reference sequence). This CDR3 is built from 9 residues. The V end lost 9 bases, the J end lost 4 bases, and 4 bases lay between the germline ends. For the CDR3, the DNA is TGCGCCAGTACTTACGAGCAGTACTTC. It is translated as CASTYEQYF.

This rearrangement joins TRBV5-5 to TRBJ2-7; 12 bases are a match to TRBD2. The CDR3 loop spans 19 amino acids. The J segment lost 3 bases and the V segment lost 0 bases, leaving 13 bases of the junction unmatched. The germline V gene has CDR1 SGHKS and CDR2 YYEKEE (reference sequence). CDR3 protein: CASSLGTSGVSRAYYEQYF. The CDR3 nucleotides are TGTGCCAGCAGCTTGGGGACTAGCGGGGTGTCCCGGGCTTACTACGAGCAGTACTTC.

The chain combines TRBV15 with TRBJ1-1; D is ambiguous. Germline CDR1 LNHNV, CDR2 YYDKDF (reference sequence). V dropped 1 base and J dropped 0 bases, with 6 bases sitting between them. This CDR3 has 14 residues. This chain's CDR3 is CATSRGQLNTEAFF. The DNA of the CDR3 is TGTGCCACCAGCAGAGGGCAGTTGAACACTGAAGCTTTCTTT.

The chain links TRBV3-1 (or the pseudogene TRBV3-2) to TRBJ2-1; 7 bases agree with TRBD2. The germline V gene encodes CDR1 LGHDT and CDR2 YNNKEL (reference sequence). Trimming at V came to 0 bases and at J to 6 bases, leaving 11 bases not matched to a gene. CDR3 length equals 17 residues. CDR3 nucleotide sequence: TGTGCCAGCAGCCAAGATGGTACGGGAGGCACTGTCAATGAGCAGTTCTTC. Translating it yields CASSQDGTGGTVNEQFF.